The TCR beta chain described here comes from a study of T-cell memory formation after mild COVID-19. General study findings and limits: A subset of responding clones appeared in pre-infection memory, suggesting cross-reactive memory joined. CM and EM subsets held most contracting CD4+ clones; EMRA held CD8+ ones.

The table lists this clonotype with a few counts. Its target is not known. V shed 5 bases and J 8 bases; nucleotides not matched to a gene: 4. The CDR3 has 13 amino acids. CDR1 is SGHNT, CDR2 YENEEA, per germline. The authors produced TCR alpha and TCR beta cDNA libraries with sample barcodes and UMIs by 5'RACE using constant-segment primers. One entry per CDR3 protein, called by TCRdb with MiXCR from the 5' RACE reads. The data hold some 290,000 distinct CDR3 sequences, with roughly 16% observed a single time. This clonotype was sampled from a man in his late teens or twenties who had mild COVID-19 (a few samples of this study predate the infection). Cell type and time point are not known. Sequenced material: PBMCs or a T cell subset sorted from them (not recorded which). The gene calls are TRBV11-3 and TRBJ2-1; 9 nucleotides match TRBD1. CDR3 region: CASSARTGDEQFF. The CDR3 DNA reads as TGTGCCAGCAGCGCTCGGACAGGGGATGAGCAGTTCTTC.